This entry features one T cell receptor (beta chain) sequence. Its antigen is undetermined. TCRdb passed the RT-PCR reads through MiXCR, listing each CDR3 protein once. Altogether approximately 16,000 distinct CDR3 sequences are present, roughly 80% being singletons, with the ten largest covering 1.8%. The sample is drawn from a study of yellow fever vaccine responses in identical twins. General study findings and limits: Twins' T cell vaccine responses reportedly looked partly convergent, partly personalized.

This specimen consisted of T cells from blood (PBMCs), unsorted or a sorted subset (not recorded which), obtained before or after yellow fever vaccination (not recorded which). The receptor was derived from a woman under 30 who received the yellow fever vaccine.

The CDR3: CASSQGARNYGYTF. The DNA of the CDR3 is TGTGCCAGCAGCCAAGGAGCCAGGAACTATGGCTACACCTTC. This chain connects TRBV14 to TRBJ1-2; D is ambiguous. The CDR3 contains 14 residues. Looked up from germline, CDR1 is SGHDN and CDR2 is FVKESK. Trimming cost V 1 base and J 2 bases, with 8 bases left between them. Drawing the rest from reference TRBV14 and TRBJ1-2, the complete variable domain is EAGVTQFPSHSVIEKGQTVTLRCDPISGHDNLYWYRRVMGKEIKFLLHFVKESKQDESGMPNNRFLAERTGGTYSTLKVQPAELEDSGVYFCASSQGARNYGYTFGSGTRLTVV.